This T cell receptor (beta chain) was found in a study of T cell changes during pregnancy in multiple sclerosis. The repertoire was sequenced with immunoSEQ multiplex PCR; TCRdb's copy has only in-frame clones and lacks some. Here the sample spans some 21,000 clones, around four fifths being singletons. Per germline, CDR1 MNHEY and CDR2 SMNVEV (reference sequence). The V end lost 2 bases, the J end lost 4 bases, and 6 bases lay between the germline ends. The CDR3 runs to 12 residues. This receptor was obtained from a female donor in good health, enrolled as a control in a pregnancy study. The chain is built from TRBV27 and TRBJ2-7; no clear D gene. The sequencing here drew on CD8+ T cells from peripheral blood mononuclear cells, taken in the first trimester of pregnancy. The CDR3 spells CASSLNGYEQYF. Here the CDR3 DNA reads TGTGCCAGCAGTTTAAACGGGTACGAGCAGTACTTC.